The 15 T cell receptor beta chains reported below all come from one sample, sequenced in a study of shared clonotypes between healthy human individuals. Sequencing was performed with immunoSEQ multiplex PCR; in TCRdb, only in-frame clones are kept and a portion is missing. The table includes fewer than 600,000 clones, about four fifths detected once. The material sequenced was PBMCs. The receptors stem from a middle-aged woman in good health. Some clones in this sample may be carry-over from other donors' samples.

With regard to this clone: A much larger clone sits a single nucleotide away, making a read error possible. This chain joins TRBV11-3 and TRBJ2-2, with D maybe TRBD1 (6 bases). The CDR3 length is 14 residues. Germline V gives CDR1 SGHNT, CDR2 YENEEA. Trimming took off 3 bases at V and 3 bases at J, with 8 bases between the two ends. The CDR3 nucleotides read TGTGCCAGCAGCTTCGAGGGGGACACCGGGGAGCTGTTTTTT. This gives the protein CASSFEGDTGELFF.

In this sample, this clone turned up a few times. The chain uses TRBV2 and TRBJ2-7, with unresolved D. CDR1 SNHLY and CDR2 FYNNEI come from the germline V gene. CDR3 length equals 12 residues. V gave up 8 bases and J gave up 4 bases, with 12 bases separating them. CDR3: CASWVLGYEQYF. The CDR3 DNA reads TGTGCCAGCTGGGTGTTAGGGTACGAGCAGTACTTC.

This clone occurred a few times. The genes are TRBV18 and TRBJ2-7; either TRBD1 or TRBD2 may supply D (5 bases each). This CDR3 is 16 amino acids long. Germline CDR1 is KGHSH and CDR2 is LQKENI. Trimming took 3 bases from V and 2 from J, leaving 17 bases between them. CDR3 loop: CASSPIPGRRPYEQYF. The CDR3 DNA follows: TGTGCCAGCTCACCGATACCGGGACGGAGGCCCTACGAGCAGTACTTC.

The rearrangement joins TRBV6-5 to TRBJ2-1, with 7 bases aligning to TRBD2. V shed 2 bases, J shed 2 bases, and the junction held 3 bases outside the gene matches. Per germline, CDR1 MNHEY and CDR2 SVGAGI. The CDR3 is 15 amino acids. The chain's CDR3 is CASSYRSGTYNEQFF. CDR3 bases: TGTGCCAGCAGTTACAGAAGCGGGACCTACAATGAGCAGTTCTTC.

This chain connects TRBV5-1 to TRBJ2-2; 8 bases fit TRBD2. The CDR3 consists of 14 residues. CDR1 is SGHRS, CDR2 YFSETQ, per germline. The trim removed 7 bases at V and 4 bases at J, leaving 6 bases unmatched. For the CDR3, the DNA is TGCGCCAGCCGGGAGGGGTCGAGCACCGGGGAGCTGTTTTTT. Translating gives CASREGSSTGELFF.

The chain combines TRBV5-1 with TRBJ2-5; D remains ambiguous. Germline V gives CDR1 SGHRS, CDR2 YFSETQ. This CDR3 spans 13 amino acids. The V end was cut by 4 bases, the J end by 5 bases, with 12 bases between. CDR3 loop: CASSPSRKETQYF. The DNA for the CDR3 is TGCGCCAGCAGCCCCTCCCGAAAGGAGACCCAGTACTTC. Together with reference TRBV5-1 and TRBJ2-5, the CDR3 gives the full variable domain: KAGVTQTPRYLIKTRGQQVTLSCSPISGHRSVSWYQQTPGQGLQFLFEYFSETQRNKGNFPGRFSGRQFSNSRSEMNVSTLELGDSALYLCASSPSRKETQYFGPGTRLLVL.

This chain connects TRBV2 to TRBJ1-1; unclear D gene. The V gene lost 1 base and the J gene lost 8 bases, with 11 bases spanning the gap. Germline V CDR1 and CDR2: SNHLY, FYNNEI. The CDR3 has 13 residues. CDR3 nucleotide sequence: TGTGCCAGCAGTGAAGGTATGGAAAGAGAAGCTTTCTTT. Encoded protein: CASSEGMEREAFF.

With regard to this clone: Other nucleotide sequences in the sample specify the same CDR3. CDR3 DNA sequence: TGTGCCAGCTCACCGACTAGCGGAAGCACAGATACGCAGTATTTT. Amino acids: CASSPTSGSTDTQYF. This chain joins TRBV18 and TRBJ2-3, with TRBD2 matching 9 bases. The CDR3 runs to 15 residues. Germline lookup yields CDR1 KGHSH and CDR2 LQKENI. The V and J ends lost 3 bases and 0 bases, in that order; junction bases with no gene match: 1.

The J gene is TRBJ1-1, the V gene TRBV5-1, with D perhaps TRBD1 (6 bases). This CDR3 is 15 amino acids long. Looked up from germline, CDR1 is SGHRS and CDR2 is YFSETQ. V lost 0 bases to trimming and J lost 5 bases, with 14 bases between them. The CDR3 DNA follows: TGCGCCAGCAGCTTGGGCGGGGGGCTCGTTACTGAAGCTTTCTTT. This codes for CASSLGGGLVTEAFF.

The gene calls are TRBV11-2 and TRBJ1-1; D gene uncertain. Germline V lookup: CDR1 SGHAT, CDR2 FQNNGV. The CDR3 is 14 amino acids. Trimming took off 0 bases at V and 1 base at J, with 6 bases between the two ends. The DNA for the CDR3 is TGTGCCAGCAGCTTAGATGGCCCGAACACTGAAGCTTTCTTT. Its translation: CASSLDGPNTEAFF.

As for this clone: In the same sample, other DNA sequences code for this CDR3. This chain connects TRBV5-1 to TRBJ1-2; D gene unclear. The germline V and J ends were trimmed by 0 bases and 7 bases, with 7 bases remaining between them. CDR3 length: 12 residues. Per the germline V gene, CDR1 is SGHRS and CDR2 is YFSETQ. Here the CDR3 reads CASSLGSGGYTF. The CDR3 DNA reads TGCGCCAGCAGCTTGGGGAGCGGTGGCTACACCTTC.

This chain connects TRBV7-3 to TRBJ2-1; 13 bases align to TRBD2. The germline V gene encodes CDR1 SGHTA and CDR2 FQGTGA. J gave up 8 bases and V 5 bases, and 9 bases lay outside the gene matches. CDR3 length: 16 residues. DNA of the CDR3: TGTGCCAGCAGCAGGGGACTAGCGGGAACCAAGGATGAGCAGTTCTTC. This translates into CASSRGLAGTKDEQFF.

V is TRBV13 and J is TRBJ2-2; tentatively, D is TRBD1 (6 bases). Germline values: CDR1 PRHDT, CDR2 FYEKMQ (reference sequence). The germline V and J ends were trimmed by 1 base and 5 bases, with 11 bases remaining between them. The length of the CDR3 is 15 residues. CDR3 in DNA: TGTGCCAGCAGCTTAGACGGAAGGGGGACCGGGGAGCTGTTTTTT. Translation: CASSLDGRGTGELFF.

J is TRBJ2-1 and V is TRBV21-1; whether TRBD2, the table's D call, matches the DNA was not checked. TRBV21-1 is marked as a pseudogene. The CDR3 runs 18 residues. The CDR3 region is CASSKREQLAASYNEQFF. The CDR3 DNA follows: TGTGCCAGCAGCAAGAGAGAGCAACTAGCGGCTTCCTACAATGAGCAGTTCTTC.

This chain joins TRBV5-1 and TRBJ1-6, with 7 bases fitting TRBD1. Germline trimming cut 0 bases from V and 7 bases from J; bases unmatched to any gene: 4. This CDR3 has 15 amino acids. The germline gives CDR1 SGHRS, CDR2 YFSETQ. The CDR3 loop is CASSLEGTENSPLHF. The CDR3 region has the DNA TGCGCCAGCAGCTTGGAGGGGACAGAGAATTCACCCCTCCACTTT.